Reported below is one T cell receptor beta chain. There is no known antigen for this receptor. The sample holds no much larger clone one base away, and base qualities are not on file. From the cysteine up to the phenylalanine, the CDR3 has a length of 16 residues. Only the CDR3 part of the read is kept: 48 bases, read in frame from the first base. Unmatched junction bases come to 12, with V trimmed by 4 bases and J by 7 bases. CDR1 and CDR2 were assigned from the germline V gene as SGHRS and YFSETQ. The method was PCR. Sequenced using an Illumina HiSeq 2500. To reduce PCR and sequencing biases, unique molecular identifiers were built into the TCR beta cDNA libraries. About 500,000 cDNA molecules were obtained for every 1 to 10 million input T cells, so each molecule roughly corresponded to one T cell. Patient libraries were prepared and sequenced with the same protocol used for the earlier healthy control dataset. Within a given batch, samples were prepared together, multiplexed and sequenced on the same HiSeq lane. Regarding the original processing steps: Raw barcoded reads were processed with MIGEC, and single-read molecular identifier groups were discarded before consensus assembly and CDR3 extraction. VDJtools was used for post-analysis of the clonotype tables, and diversity was normalized by down-sampling every dataset to the size of the smallest sample. To correct batch-related cross-sample contamination, repertoire overlap clustering matched CDR3 amino acid sequences but not nucleotide sequences. Clones were called with MiXCR by TCRdb after fastp trimmed the public reads at Q25, and only in-frame beta chains were retained. Each entry merges the rows of one CDR3 protein and shows their most common DNA and genes. TCRdb assigned the V and J calls; the authors' analysis was not used. For this sample there are approximately 150,000 distinct CDR3 sequences; 30% appear just once. The ten largest clones take up around 1.5% of the sample.

These data are taken from a study of post-analysis software for immune sequencing data (dated by TCRdb to 2013 to 2016). For the study in its entirety: Recorded disease courses included relapsing-remitting, secondary progressive and progressive-relapsing multiple sclerosis, with some patients lacking subtype annotation. The patient repertoires were compared against approximately ten previously published healthy control repertoires obtained from donors aged 6 to 25 years. A subset of samples was prepared in parallel using single-end sample barcoding, then pooled and co-amplified after Illumina adapter ligation.

Broad study findings and their caveats: The multiple sclerosis patient group was slightly younger than the control group. When samples were clustered directly using the F measure, samples prepared in the same batch co-clustered strongly, which prompted a batch-effect correction. Roughly 5 TRBV segments, including TRBV5-6, TRBV5-1 and TRBV20-1, were significantly more frequent in patients than controls. Significantly lower normalized Chao1 diversity was found in multiple sclerosis patients than in controls, suggesting substantial peripheral T-cell clonal expansion.

To demonstrate the VDJtools post-analysis software, TCR beta repertoires were profiled from the peripheral blood of about 13 young patients with multiple sclerosis. The multiple sclerosis patients were children and adolescents between roughly 6 and 17 years of age. Sequenced: blood. The TCR originated in a girl aged 5 to 17 with multiple sclerosis. The sequence links TRBV5-1 to TRBJ2-2; 8 of the junction bases match TRBD2. The DNA sequence follows: TGCGCCAGCAGCCCGAGCGGGAGCCCCCAGAACGGGGAGCTGTTTTTT. This encodes CASSPSGSPQNGELFF.